The rows below give T cell receptor beta chains drawn from one sample of a study of shared clonotypes between healthy human individuals. Profiling relied on immunoSEQ multiplex PCR, and the TCRdb table lists in-frame clones only, not all of them. The sample contains 850,000 to 1,200,000 clones, about 77% of which appear only once. The specimen was memory CD4+ T cells sorted from blood. The receptor set was obtained from a man aged 18 to 29 in good health. The CDR3 runs from the conserved cysteine through the conserved F or W. D genes are given only for firm matches. Rows may omit the clone size; those that give it use once, few, many or a size class.

NA | TRBJ1-1 | NA | TRBV11-1 | TGTGCCAGCAGCGGCTCTTGGGACACTGAAGCTTTCTTT | CASSGSWDTEAFF
NA | TRBJ1-1 | NA | TRBV5-1 | TGCGCCAGCAGCTTGGAATTGAACACTGAAGCTTTCTTT | CASSLELNTEAFF
NA | TRBJ1-3 | NA | TRBV19 | TGTGCCAGTAGTCGGGGCGAAGGGAATAATGGAAACACCATATATTTT | CASSRGEGNNGNTIYF
NA | TRBJ2-7 | TRBD2 | TRBV5-1 | TGCGCCAGCAGCCGCGGGGGGCCCTACGAGCAGTACTTC | CASSRGGPYEQYF
NA | TRBJ2-3 | NA | TRBV4-2 | TGTGCCAGCAGCCAGCAGATTGAAGATACGCAGTATTTT | CASSQQIEDTQYF
NA | TRBJ2-7 | NA | TRBV11-2 | TGTGCCAGCAGCTCAGCGCCACCGAAGGCGTACTTC | CASSSAPPKAYF
NA | TRBJ1-3 | TRBD1 | TRBV7-9 | TGTGCCAGCAGCTTAACAGGGGCCAACACCATATATTTT | CASSLTGANTIYF
NA | TRBJ2-3 | NA | TRBV5-1 | TGCGCCAGCAGCTTGGAGGGTTCCAGCACAGATACGCAGTATTTT | CASSLEGSSTDTQYF
NA | TRBJ2-2 | NA | TRBV5-5 | TGTGCCAGCAGCTTGGCCCAGCCCGGGGAGCTGTTTTTT | CASSLAQPGELFF
NA | TRBJ2-7 | NA | TRBV4-1 | TGCGCCAGCAGCCAAGATTTACCGGGGGCGGCCTACGAGCAGTACTTC | CASSQDLPGAAYEQYF
once | TRBJ2-7 | NA | TRBV7-8 | TGTGCCAGCAGCCCCCGTACGGGGGGCACCTACGAGCAGTACTTC | CASSPRTGGTYEQYF